These 15 T cell receptor beta chains share one sample of origin, sequenced in a study of radiotherapy plus CTLA-4 blockade in lung cancer. The assay was immunoSEQ multiplex PCR, and TCRdb's table has in-frame clones only and misses some. The sample lists about 43,000 clones; less than 75% were seen once. Sequencing was performed on peripheral blood, taken from a patient treated with radiotherapy plus ipilimumab. The receptors come from a human donor with non-small cell lung cancer who had a partial response to radiotherapy plus ipilimumab.

This clone appeared a few times. The genes are TRBV9 and TRBJ1-5; 11 bases agree with TRBD1. The CDR3 is 17 amino acids. V lost 0 bases and J lost 5; bases outside the gene matches: 7. Germline CDR1 is SGDLS and CDR2 is YYNGEE. The CDR3 DNA is TGTGCCAGCAGCGTAGGGGGGGGGACAGGGGGAGATCAGCCCCAGCATTTT. This encodes CASSVGGGTGGDQPQHF. Drawing the rest from reference TRBV9 and TRBJ1-5, the complete variable domain is DSGVTQTPKHLITATGQRVTLRCSPRSGDLSVYWYQQSLDQGLQFLIQYYNGEERAKGNILERFSAQQFPDLHSELNLSSLELGDSALYFCASSVGGGTGGDQPQHFGDGTRLSIL.

The rearrangement joins TRBV30 to TRBJ1-3; TRBD1 is a possible D gene (6 bases). CDR3 size: 18 residues. The V end lost 1 base, the J end lost 0 bases, and 19 bases lay between the germline ends. Germline-derived CDR1 and CDR2 are GTSNPN and SVGIG (reference sequence). The CDR3 DNA sequence: TGTGCCTGGAGTGCCAGGAAAGGGGGAACCCTCTCTGGAAACACCATATATTTT. This sequence encodes CAWSARKGGTLSGNTIYF.

V is TRBV9 and J is TRBJ1-3, with 7 nucleotides matching TRBD1. Per the germline V gene, CDR1 is SGDLS and CDR2 is YYNGEE. The CDR3 consists of 15 residues. The J segment lost 2 bases and the V segment lost 3 bases, leaving 5 bases of the junction unmatched. The CDR3 reads CASSAQGGAGNTIYF. The CDR3 coding sequence is TGTGCCAGCAGCGCGCAGGGGGGCGCTGGAAACACCATATATTTT.

The sample holds a few counts of this clone. V gene TRBV2 combines with J gene TRBJ1-5, with a weak D call TRBD1 (5 bases). The germline V gene has CDR1 SNHLY and CDR2 FYNNEI. The CDR3 length is 14 residues. V was pared by 6 bases and J by 7 bases, with 16 bases between. The CDR3 spells CASSAIRGLQPQHF. The CDR3 nucleotides are TGTGCCAGCAGCGCCATCCGGGGACTACAGCCCCAGCATTTT.

The chain's CDR3 is CASSPAGRFYEQYF. In DNA, the CDR3 is TGTGCCAGCAGCCCAGCAGGGCGATTCTACGAGCAGTACTTC. The chain links TRBV5-5 to TRBJ2-7; D possibly corresponds to TRBD1 (5 bases). V lost 4 bases and J 3 bases, leaving 14 bases between the germline ends. The CDR3 consists of 14 residues. Germline values: CDR1 SGHKS, CDR2 YYEKEE (reference sequence).

This sequence joins TRBV6-4 and TRBJ2-1, with D unresolved. The CDR3 is made up of 14 amino acids. Trimming cost V 5 bases and J 6 bases, with 14 bases left between them. CDR1 is MRHNA, CDR2 SNTAGT, per germline. The CDR3 loop is CASSLEEFSNEQFF. The CDR3 nucleotides are TGTGCCAGCAGTCTTGAGGAGTTTTCCAATGAGCAGTTCTTC.

This sequence joins TRBV2 and TRBJ1-1; a possible D gene is TRBD1 (6 bases). The CDR3 contains 15 residues. Looked up from germline, CDR1 is SNHLY and CDR2 is FYNNEI. V was cut by 5 bases and J by 4 bases, with 17 bases left in between. CDR3 DNA: TGTGCCAGCAGTCCGCATATACAGGGCAGCACTGAAGCTTTCTTT. Translated, it gives CASSPHIQGSTEAFF.

The chain joins TRBV9 to TRBJ2-1; 7 bases are shared with TRBD2. Germline CDR1 is SGDLS and CDR2 is YYNGEE. V lost 0 bases and J lost 6; bases outside the gene matches: 6. The CDR3 extends over 15 amino acids. This CDR3 reads CASSVEGRGVNEQFF. The CDR3 DNA sequence: TGTGCCAGCAGCGTAGAGGGCCGGGGGGTCAATGAGCAGTTCTTC. The complete variable domain, with remaining parts taken from reference TRBV9 and TRBJ2-1, reads DSGVTQTPKHLITATGQRVTLRCSPRSGDLSVYWYQQSLDQGLQFLIQYYNGEERAKGNILERFSAQQFPDLHSELNLSSLELGDSALYFCASSVEGRGVNEQFFGPGTRLTVL.

The chain has TRBV19 and TRBJ2-5, with a tentative D call TRBD2 (6 bases). This CDR3 region has 14 residues. Germline CDR1 reads LNHDA; CDR2 reads SQIVND (reference sequence). V lost 2 bases, J lost 5 bases, and 12 bases lay in between. The CDR3 sequence is CASSINGGVETQYF. CDR3 bases: TGTGCCAGTAGTATAAACGGGGGAGTGGAGACCCAGTACTTC.

This clone has a count of ten or more. The J gene is TRBJ1-3, the V gene TRBV5-1; 7 bases are a match to TRBD1. The CDR3 runs 16 residues. Germline V lookup: CDR1 SGHRS, CDR2 YFSETQ. J lost 0 bases, V lost 0 bases, and 3 bases had no gene match. CDR3 in amino acids: CASSLAGQSSGNTIYF. For the CDR3, the DNA is TGCGCCAGCAGCTTGGCGGGACAGTCCTCTGGAAACACCATATATTTT.

This chain joins TRBV2 and TRBJ2-1, with 9 bases fitting TRBD2. The trim removed 5 bases at V and 6 bases at J, leaving 5 bases unmatched. Germline CDR1 SNHLY, CDR2 FYNNEI. The CDR3 consists of 14 residues. CDR3 DNA sequence: TGTGCCAGCAGTTTGGCGGGAGGGTCCAATGAGCAGTTCTTC. Its protein product is CASSLAGGSNEQFF.

In regard to this clone: The same CDR3 arises from other DNA sequences in this sample as well. This chain uses TRBV27 with TRBJ2-1; the D gene is possibly TRBD2 (6 bases). Germline V gives CDR1 MNHEY, CDR2 SMNVEV (reference sequence). The CDR3 consists of 16 residues. The V end was cut by 3 bases, the J end by 3 bases, with 15 bases between. CDR3 bases: TGTGCCAGCAGTTTGAATACGGGGGACCACTACAATGAGCAGTTCTTC. Translated, it gives CASSLNTGDHYNEQFF.

This chain joins TRBV10-3 and TRBJ2-1; TRBD1 matches 9 bases. The CDR3 runs to 18 residues. Germline V gives CDR1 ENHRY, CDR2 SYGVKD. V trimming: 4 bases; J trimming: 3 bases; junction bases outside the gene matches: 13. CDR3: CAISGTAKDRGYYNEQFF. The CDR3 coding sequence is TGTGCCATCAGTGGCACGGCAAAGGACAGGGGATACTACAATGAGCAGTTCTTC.

The chain links TRBV19 to TRBJ2-3; D perhaps matches TRBD1 (5 bases). CDR1 is LNHDA, CDR2 SQIVND, per germline (reference sequence). V was cut by 7 bases and J by 3 bases, with 11 bases left in between. The CDR3 runs to 13 residues. This CDR3 reads CASTVQGTDTQYF. The CDR3 nucleotides read TGTGCCAGTACGGTCCAGGGTACAGATACGCAGTATTTT.

This clone appeared once. The chain combines TRBV6-1 with TRBJ1-1; D is unresolved. Trimming took off 8 bases at V and 1 base at J, with 14 bases between the two ends. The CDR3 length is 14 residues. Germline lookup yields CDR1 MNHNS and CDR2 SASEGT. As DNA, the CDR3 is TGTGCCAGCGGGCCCAGTGGGAGGAACACTGAAGCTTTCTTT. Protein sequence: CASGPSGRNTEAFF.